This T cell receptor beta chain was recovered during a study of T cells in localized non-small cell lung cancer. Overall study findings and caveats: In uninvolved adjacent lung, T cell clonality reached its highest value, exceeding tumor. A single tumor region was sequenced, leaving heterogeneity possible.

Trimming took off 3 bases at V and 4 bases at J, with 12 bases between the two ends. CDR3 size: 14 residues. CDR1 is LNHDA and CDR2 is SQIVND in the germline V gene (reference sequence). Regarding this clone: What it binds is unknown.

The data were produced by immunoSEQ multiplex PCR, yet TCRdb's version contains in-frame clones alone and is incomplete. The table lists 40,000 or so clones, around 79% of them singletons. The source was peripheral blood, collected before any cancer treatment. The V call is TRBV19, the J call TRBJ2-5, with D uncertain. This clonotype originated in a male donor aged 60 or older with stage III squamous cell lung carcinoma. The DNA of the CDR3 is TGTGCCAGTAGTATGATGGGCGCCGGAGAGACCCAGTACTTC. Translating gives CASSMMGAGETQYF.